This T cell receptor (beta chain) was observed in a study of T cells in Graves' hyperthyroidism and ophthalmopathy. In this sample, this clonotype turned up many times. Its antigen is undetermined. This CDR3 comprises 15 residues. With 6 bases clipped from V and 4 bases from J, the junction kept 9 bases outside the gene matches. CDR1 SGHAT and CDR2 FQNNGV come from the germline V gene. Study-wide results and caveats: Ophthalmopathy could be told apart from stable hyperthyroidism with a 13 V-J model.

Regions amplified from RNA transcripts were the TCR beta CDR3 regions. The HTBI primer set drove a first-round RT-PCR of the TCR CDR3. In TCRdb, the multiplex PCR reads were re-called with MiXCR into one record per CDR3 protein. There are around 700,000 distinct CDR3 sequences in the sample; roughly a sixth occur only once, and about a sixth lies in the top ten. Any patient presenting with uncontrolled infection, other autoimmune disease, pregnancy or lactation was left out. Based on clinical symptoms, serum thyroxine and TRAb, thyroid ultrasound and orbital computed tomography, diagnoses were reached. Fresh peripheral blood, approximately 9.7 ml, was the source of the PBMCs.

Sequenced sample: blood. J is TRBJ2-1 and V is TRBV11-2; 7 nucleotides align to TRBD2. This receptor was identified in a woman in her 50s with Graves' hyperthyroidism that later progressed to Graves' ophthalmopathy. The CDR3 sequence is CASSTSGADYNEQFF. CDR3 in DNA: TGTGCCAGCAGTACAAGCGGGGCGGATTACAATGAGCAGTTCTTC.